The clone carrying this TCR beta chain showed up many times. These data originate in a study of patients and donors after allogeneic stem cell transplantation. CDR3 length equals 15 residues. V trimming: 1 base; J trimming: 5 bases; junction bases outside the gene matches: 7. TCRdb called the RT-PCR reads again in MiXCR, with one record for every CDR3 protein. The repertoire has hundreds of thousands of distinct CDR3 sequences, about a sixth of them found once; the top ten carry 7.2%. The chain carries TRBV12-3 or TRBV12-4 and TRBJ2-5; 7 bases map to TRBD1. The sample taken for sequencing was blood, either unsorted or a sorted T cell fraction (not recorded which). The sequence was collected from a human donor who was either an allogeneic HSCT recipient or a stem cell or donor lymphocyte infusion donor (not recorded which). It is not recorded whose cells these are; they may come from a transplant donor. CDR3 in amino acids: CASSLGQGKKETQYF. Written as DNA, the CDR3 is TGTGCCAGCAGTTTAGGACAGGGAAAGAAGGAGACCCAGTACTTC.